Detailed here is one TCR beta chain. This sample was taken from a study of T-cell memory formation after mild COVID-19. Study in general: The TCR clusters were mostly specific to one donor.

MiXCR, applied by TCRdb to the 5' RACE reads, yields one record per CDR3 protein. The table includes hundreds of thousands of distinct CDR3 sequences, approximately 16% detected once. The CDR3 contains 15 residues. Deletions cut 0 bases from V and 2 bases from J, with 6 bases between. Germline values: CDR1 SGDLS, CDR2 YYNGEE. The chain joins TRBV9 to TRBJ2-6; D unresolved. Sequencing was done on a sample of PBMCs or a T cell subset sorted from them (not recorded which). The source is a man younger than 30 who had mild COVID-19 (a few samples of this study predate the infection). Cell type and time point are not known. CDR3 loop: CASSVGSTGANVLTF. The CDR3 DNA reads TGTGCCAGCAGCGTAGGGTCAACTGGGGCCAACGTCCTGACTTTC.